The sequence of this T cell receptor beta chain was determined in a study of blood T cell repertoires in COVID-19. In the study's own analysis: For nucleated cells, counts were estimated from reference gene primer amplification. Produced via immunoSEQ multiplex PCR; TCRdb's table is partial and in-frame only. For V, J and clone size, that table is used; D and trimming come from the DNA. The sample gives 300,000 to 350,000 clones, 80% to 90% of which show up once; 2.2% is in the top ten. The CDR3 spans 14 residues. Germline V gene lookup returns CDR1 WNHNN and CDR2 SYGVQD (reference sequence). Trimming cost V 6 bases and J 2 bases, with 10 bases left between them. Allocation to cohorts depended on clinical history reported by the participants. Recovered status applied to Cohort 3 donors who had two consecutive negative PCRs. It also applied to those with clearance or with symptom resolution.

The sequencing sample was made of PBMCs or T cells enriched from blood (not recorded which). The chain joins TRBV10-1 to TRBJ2-2; the D gene is possibly TRBD1 (5 bases). The TCR sequence derives from a man under 40 who had recovered from COVID-19. The CDR3, as DNA: TGCGCCAGCAGGGAGACAGTAAACACCGGGGAGCTGTTTTTT. It specifies CASRETVNTGELFF.